These T cell receptor beta chains were read from a single sample in a study of cytomegalovirus exposure and HLA in healthy donors. Profiling relied on immunoSEQ multiplex PCR, and the TCRdb table lists in-frame clones only, not all of them. Of roughly 120,000 clones listed, over 60% are singletons. Material: PBMCs. Receptors originate from a human donor in good health. CDR3s leave out the opening cysteine and the closing phenylalanine or tryptophan. Size tells how often a clone was seen (once, few, many) or the class of an expanded clone, and some rows leave it out.

>TRBV29-1|TRBJ2-7|10|NA
SVAPSVNEQY
>TRBV27|TRBJ2-3|15|NA
ATFYVYPGQGVDTQY
>TRBV5-1|TRBJ2-5|13|NA
ASSWGTSGKETQY
>TRBV5-1|TRBJ1-4|14|NA
ASSLAGGAFGEKLF
>TRBV28|TRBJ2-1|13|once
ASVYPGQGRDEQF
>TRBV6-4|TRBJ2-1|11|many
ASSDRDYNEQF
>TRBV2|TRBJ1-2|9|NA
ASTQGTGYT
>TRBV25-1|TRBJ2-5|15|NA
ASSGGGDRGLVKTQY
>TRBV27|TRBJ2-7|15|once
ASSPPRGAGGLYEQY
>TRBV5-1|TRBJ2-5|12|few
ASTSRQIQETQY
>TRBV21-1|TRBJ1-1|13|few
ASSWPGQGGTEAF
>TRBV6-5|TRBJ2-2|12|NA
ASSEGAITGELF
>TRBV19|TRBJ2-3|11|NA
ASSGGGTDTQY
>TRBV28|TRBJ2-7|15|NA
ASSYFISGQGHYEQY
>TRBV2|TRBJ1-1|13|few
ASTGQRLSNTEAF
>TRBV7-8|NA|12|NA
ASSLGEVSHEQY
>TRBV5-1|TRBJ2-1|10|few
ASSLVGDEQF
>TRBV2|TRBJ1-1|12|NA
ASSEEGPGTEAF
>TRBV6-1|TRBJ1-2|11|NA
ASSPDTSYGYT
>TRBV7-3|TRBJ2-1|11|NA
ASSPPGQYEQF
>TRBV27|TRBJ1-1|12|NA
ASSFRGGNTEAF
>TRBV5-1|TRBJ1-5|13|NA
ASSPGGESNQPQH
>TRBV7-8|TRBJ1-2|13|NA
ASSPRLLTPYGYT
>TRBV4-1|TRBJ1-6|16|few
ASSQGGGGAMWYSPLH
>TRBV2|TRBJ2-3|14|NA
ASTGTSGESTDTQY
>TRBV5-1|TRBJ1-1|11|NA
ASSLGFGTEAF
>TRBV5-6|TRBJ1-4|12|NA
ASSLVGGGEKLF
>TRBV5-4|TRBJ1-2|11|NA
ASSFEGGSGYT
>TRBV12-5|TRBJ2-1|10|NA
ASGIAFGEQF
>TRBV12-5|TRBJ2-4|12|NA
ASGPRTGEDIQY
>TRBV14|TRBJ2-2|14|NA
ASSHGTGGLGGELF
>TRBV28|TRBJ1-2|14|NA
ASSFPSGTDGYGYT
>TRBV19|TRBJ2-3|12|NA
ASSTSGGTDTQY
>TRBV27|TRBJ2-2|12|NA
ASLRTGLNGELF
>TRBV11-2|NA|10|once
ASTDRAYEQY
>TRBV6-5|TRBJ2-3|12|NA
ASSPGLAAHTQY
>TRBV28|TRBJ2-7|13|NA
ASRAPTGSTYEQY
>TRBV29-1|TRBJ2-3|13|once
SVGLTVTSTDTQY
>TRBV5-1|TRBJ1-2|12|NA
ASSPRTGGDGYT
>TRBV2|TRBJ2-4|14|NA
ASSEVSVLAGAVQY
>TRBV19|TRBJ1-2|15|NA
ASSTTQSRRGQRGYT
>TRBV7-2|TRBJ2-1|15|NA
ASSLASGGLSYNEQF
>TRBV15|TRBJ1-4|18|NA
ATSRDRAKRVGSTNEKLF
>TRBV4-1|TRBJ2-7|12|NA
ASSQPGNPYEQY
>TRBV6-6|TRBJ2-7|12|NA
ASSYRDRPYEQY
>TRBV28|TRBJ2-5|15|NA
ASSGASGGGPQETQY
>TRBV28|TRBJ2-7|11|NA
ASSLVSGNEQY
>TRBV29-1|TRBJ2-5|15|NA
SALVVVSGGSEETQY
>TRBV19|TRBJ2-7|12|NA
ASSIGLISYEQY
>TRBV2|TRBJ1-2|10|NA
ASSERVGGYT
>TRBV6-4|TRBJ2-2|13|once
ASSEGQMNTGELF
>TRBV6-5|TRBJ1-2|11|once
ASSLGQGNGYT
>TRBV7-9|TRBJ1-5|13|NA
ASSLGAGAGQPQH